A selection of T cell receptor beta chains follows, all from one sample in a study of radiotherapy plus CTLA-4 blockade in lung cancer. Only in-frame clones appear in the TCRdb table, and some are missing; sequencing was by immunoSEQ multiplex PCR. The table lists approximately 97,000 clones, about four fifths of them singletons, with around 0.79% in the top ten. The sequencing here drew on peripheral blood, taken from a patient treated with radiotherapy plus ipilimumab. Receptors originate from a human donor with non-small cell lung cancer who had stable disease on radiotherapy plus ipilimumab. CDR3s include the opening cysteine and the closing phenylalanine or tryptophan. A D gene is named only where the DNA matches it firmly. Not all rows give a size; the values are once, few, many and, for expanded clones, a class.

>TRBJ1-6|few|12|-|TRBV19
TGTGCCAGTAGTATAGAGGGTTCACCCCTCCACTTT
CASSIEGSPLHF
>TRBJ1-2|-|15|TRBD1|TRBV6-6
TGTGCCAGCAGTCGGCAGGGGGCCGGTGTCTATGGCTACACCTTC
CASSRQGAGVYGYTF
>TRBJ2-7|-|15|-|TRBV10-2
TGCGCCAGCAATGAGGGGACTCCCGGCCCCTACGAGCAGTACTTC
CASNEGTPGPYEQYF
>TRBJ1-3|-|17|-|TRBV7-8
TGTGCCAGCAGCTTAGAAGGGGGACTTCAACCTGGAAACACCATATATTTT
CASSLEGGLQPGNTIYF
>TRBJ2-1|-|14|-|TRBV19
TGTGCCAGTACCCCCGGCCAGGGCCGCGGTGAGCAGTTCTTC
CASTPGQGRGEQFF
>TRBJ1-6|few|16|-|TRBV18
TGTGCCAGCTCACCGCTCCCGGGAGGGGATAATTCACCCCTCCACTTT
CASSPLPGGDNSPLHF
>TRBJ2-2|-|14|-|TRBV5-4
TGTGCCAGCAGCTCACAGACGAACACCGGGGAGCTGTTTTTT
CASSSQTNTGELFF
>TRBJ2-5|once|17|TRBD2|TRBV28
TGTGCCAGCAGTTTAGGCCCGGGACTAGCGGACCAAGAGACCCAGTACTTC
CASSLGPGLADQETQYF
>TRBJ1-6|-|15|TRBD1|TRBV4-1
TGCGCCAGCAGCCAAACCGGGACAGGGAACTCACCCCTCCACTTT
CASSQTGTGNSPLHF
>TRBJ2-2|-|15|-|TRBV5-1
TGCGCCAGCAGCTTGGCGACCCCCGACACCGGGGAGCTGTTTTTT
CASSLATPDTGELFF
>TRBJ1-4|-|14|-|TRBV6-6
TGTGCCAGCAGTTTAATAAGCAGTAATGAAAAACTGTTTTTT
CASSLISSNEKLFF
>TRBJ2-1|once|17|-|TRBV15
TGTGCCACCAGCAGCTTTTTCCGGGACACCCCCTACAATGAGCAGTTCTTC
CATSSFFRDTPYNEQFF
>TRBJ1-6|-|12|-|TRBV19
TGTGCCAGTAGTCCGACTAATTCACCCCTCCACTTT
CASSPTNSPLHF
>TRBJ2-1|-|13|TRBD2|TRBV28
TGTGCCAGCAGTTGGACTAGTGTGGGTGAGCAGTTCTTC
CASSWTSVGEQFF
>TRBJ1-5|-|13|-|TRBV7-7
TGTGCTAGCAGCTTGGACAGTAATCAGCCCCAGCATTTT
CASSLDSNQPQHF
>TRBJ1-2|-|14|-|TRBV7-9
TGTGCCAGCAGCTTTCTACAGGGCTCTGATGGCTACACCTTC
CASSFLQGSDGYTF
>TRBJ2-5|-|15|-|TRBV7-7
TGTGCTAGCAGCTTATCGGTAGGGGGACAAGAGACCCAGTACTTC
CASSLSVGGQETQYF
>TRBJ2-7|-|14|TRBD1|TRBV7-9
TGTGCCAGCAGCCCCCTGGGACAGGGGTACGAGCAGTACTTC
CASSPLGQGYEQYF
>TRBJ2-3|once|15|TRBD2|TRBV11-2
TGTGCCAGCAGCTTAGCGGGGACTATCACAGATACGCAGTATTTT
CASSLAGTITDTQYF
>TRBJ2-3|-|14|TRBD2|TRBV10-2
TGCGCCAGCAGCCTGGGACTAGCGACAGATACGCAGTATTTT
CASSLGLATDTQYF
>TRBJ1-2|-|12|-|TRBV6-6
TGTGCCAGCAGTGCCTTGAAGGTTGGCTACACCTTC
CASSALKVGYTF
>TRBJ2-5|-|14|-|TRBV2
TGTGCCAGCAAGAGGGGGGGGCGTCAAGAGACCCAGTACTTC
CASKRGGRQETQYF
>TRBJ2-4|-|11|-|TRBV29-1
TGCAGCGTTGAAAGGACAGACATTCAGTACTTC
CSVERTDIQYF
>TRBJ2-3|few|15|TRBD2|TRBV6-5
TGTGCCAGCAGTAGGGTGGGGGGGAGCACAGATACGCAGTATTTT
CASSRVGGSTDTQYF
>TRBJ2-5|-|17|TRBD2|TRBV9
TGTGCCAGCAGCGTCTTGGCGGGAGGCCTGAAAGTTGAGACCCAGTACTTC
CASSVLAGGLKVETQYF
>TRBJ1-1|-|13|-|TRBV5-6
TGTGCCAGCACCCTTGGGGGGGCCTCTGAAGCTTTCTTT
CASTLGGASEAFF
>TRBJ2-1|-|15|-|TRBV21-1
TGTGCCAGCAGCAGGACTAGCGGGAGAAGCAATGAGCAGTTCTTC
CASSRTSGRSNEQFF
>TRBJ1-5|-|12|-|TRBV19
TGTGCCAGTAGTAAGGGAAGGCAGCCCCAGCATTTT
CASSKGRQPQHF
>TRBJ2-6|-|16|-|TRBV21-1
TGTGCCAGCAGCAAAGTCGGGAAGTCTGGGGCCAACGTCCTGACTTTC
CASSKVGKSGANVLTF